This T cell receptor (beta chain) stems from a study of response to subunit inactivated influenza vaccine. One entry per CDR3 protein results from TCRdb running MiXCR on the RT-PCR reads. This sample has more than 450,000 distinct CDR3 sequences, with roughly 10% found just once. Broader study findings: The authors proposed limited new T cell recruitment per seasonal influenza vaccination.

A word on this clonotype: No antigen is known for it.

With 2 bases removed from V and 2 bases from J, the gap between germline ends came to 14 bases. This CDR3 is 16 amino acids long. CDR1 is WNHNN and CDR2 is SYGVQD in the germline V gene (reference sequence). Separately, the same data were catalogued under a study of T cells expressing NK-cell markers. As that report states: Making the TCR beta cDNA relied on 5'RACE template switching with UMIs. There remained a lack of clarity about HCMV specificity of expanded NKG2C+ T cell clones.

The V and J genes are TRBV10-1 and TRBJ2-3, with a weak D call TRBD1 (5 bases). The clonotype comes from a man aged 45-65 years who received an inactivated influenza vaccine. The source material was PBMCs from blood, sampled on the day of vaccination. The CDR3 coding sequence is TGCGCCAGCAGTGAGACAGGTCCCCTGCTCACAGATACGCAGTATTTT. Translation: CASSETGPLLTDTQYF.